The clone carrying this T cell receptor (beta chain) occurred once. Categorization into cohorts depended on clinical history that participants reported. The sample belongs to a study of blood T cell repertoires in COVID-19. Study-level background: Acute and convalescent COVID-19 specimens originated in the United States, Italy and Spain. Nucleic acid was either cDNA or gDNA, and it came from T cells, B-cell-depleted T cells, or PBMCs.

Some clones are missing from TCRdb's copy, which holds only in-frame ones; the method was immunoSEQ multiplex PCR. Altogether 110,000 to 150,000 clones are present, around four fifths being singletons, with the ten largest covering less than 7%. Material for sequencing was PBMCs or T cells enriched from blood (not recorded which). The sequence was obtained from a woman in her 40s who had recovered from COVID-19.

DNA of the CDR3: TGTGCCACCAGCACCCTTATGGGACTAGCTTACAATGAGCAGTTCTTC. Its protein product is CATSTLMGLAYNEQFF. This chain connects TRBV15 to TRBJ2-1; TRBD2 matches at 9 bases. Germline CDR1 and CDR2: LNHNV and YYDKDF (reference sequence). The CDR3 runs to 16 residues. V shed 4 bases, J shed 4 bases, and the junction held 8 bases outside the gene matches.